Shown below are 20 T cell receptor beta chains from a single sample sequenced in a study of blood T cell repertoires in COVID-19. Data came from immunoSEQ multiplex PCR; TCRdb stores just in-frame clones and leaves some out. The repertoire includes just over 90,000 clones, roughly 88% of them detected once, and roughly 1.5% sits in the top ten. Material: peripheral blood. These receptors were obtained from a human donor with active COVID-19. The donor label of this sample is uncertain.

The chain is built from TRBV5-5 and TRBJ1-1; no clear D gene. Trimming removed 4 bases from V and 0 bases from J, with 13 bases in between. Per the germline V gene, CDR1 is SGHKS and CDR2 is YYEKEE (reference sequence). There are 15 residues in the CDR3. The CDR3 protein is CASSPNSAVNTEAFF. Written as DNA, the CDR3 is TGTGCCAGCAGCCCTAATAGCGCAGTGAACACTGAAGCTTTCTTT.

The V gene is TRBV19, the J gene TRBJ1-2; TRBD1 is a possible D gene (5 bases). V was shortened by 2 bases and J by 0 bases, with 10 bases between the two germline ends. Germline CDR1 is LNHDA and CDR2 is SQIVND (reference sequence). This CDR3 contains 15 residues. CDR3 sequence reads: CASSISGTPNYGYTF. The CDR3 region has the DNA TGTGCCAGTAGTATATCGGGGACTCCTAACTATGGCTACACCTTC.

The J gene is TRBJ2-7, the V gene TRBV6-1, with 8 bases that match TRBD1. The V segment lost 0 bases and the J segment 3 bases; nucleotides outside the gene matches: 4. The CDR3 spans 15 residues. Per the germline V gene, CDR1 is MNHNS and CDR2 is SASEGT. This CDR3 is CASSEAAGGGYEQYF. CDR3 sequence (DNA): TGTGCCAGCAGTGAAGCGGCAGGGGGCGGCTACGAGCAGTACTTC.

In nucleotides, the CDR3 is TGTGCCAGCAGAGGGCGGGGGCGAGTGAACACCGGGGAGCTGTTTTTT. Translation: CASRGRGRVNTGELFF. The V and J genes are TRBV3-1 (or the pseudogene TRBV3-2) and TRBJ2-2; TRBD2 is a possible D gene (7 bases). Per the germline V gene, CDR1 is LGHDT and CDR2 is YNNKEL (reference sequence). The ends were cut back, 6 bases at V and 1 base at J, with 15 bases in the middle. The CDR3 consists of 16 residues.

This clone has more than one count but fewer than ten. The chain joins TRBV3-1 (or the pseudogene TRBV3-2) to TRBJ2-1, with TRBD2 as a possible D gene (6 bases). CDR3 size: 11 residues. Germline V CDR1 and CDR2: LGHDT, YNNKEL (reference sequence). Trimming cost V 3 bases and J 16 bases, with 13 bases left between them. CDR3 nucleotides: TGTGCCAGCAGCCAGCCGGGAGCCTTATTCTTC. Protein: CASSQPGALFF.

This rearrangement joins TRBV6-5 to TRBJ2-7, with a possible D match to TRBD1 (6 bases). Per the germline V gene, CDR1 is MNHEY and CDR2 is SVGAGI. This CDR3 contains 15 residues. Trimming left V 6 bases short and J 4 bases short, with 19 bases between. The CDR3 is CASRPSEGHPYEQYF. The DNA for the CDR3 is TGTGCCAGCAGGCCGAGCGAGGGACACCCTTACGAGCAGTACTTC.

This rearrangement joins TRBV24-1 to TRBJ1-2, with D possibly matching TRBD1 (6 bases). The CDR3 length is 14 residues. Per germline, CDR1 KGHDR and CDR2 SFDVKD. V was trimmed by 1 base and J by 7 bases, leaving 12 bases between them. CDR3 nucleotide sequence: TGTGCCACCAGTGATTTACCAGGGGCTGCTGGCTACACCTTC. Residues: CATSDLPGAAGYTF.

The gene calls are TRBV19 and TRBJ1-3; 9 bases fit TRBD1. The germline V gene has CDR1 LNHDA and CDR2 SQIVND (reference sequence). V was clipped by 4 bases and J by 0 bases; unmatched bases: 4. This CDR3 is 16 amino acids long. The CDR3 region has the DNA TGTGCCAGTAGTAGCCTGACAGGGGGCTCTGGAAACACCATATATTTT. As protein: CASSSLTGGSGNTIYF.

This clone has more than one count but fewer than ten. The V gene is TRBV7-2, the J gene TRBJ1-5; a weak D match, TRBD1 (5 bases). The CDR3 spans 15 residues. Germline CDR1 is SGHTA and CDR2 is FQGNSA. Deletions cut 0 bases from V and 4 bases from J, with 10 bases between. The CDR3 protein is CASSLAAGQNQPQHF. CDR3 sequence (DNA): TGTGCCAGCAGCTTAGCTGCAGGGCAAAATCAGCCCCAGCATTTT. The full variable domain, completed using reference TRBV7-2 and TRBJ1-5, is GAGVSQSPSNKVTEKGKDVELRCDPISGHTALYWYRQSLGQGLEFLIYFQGNSAPDKSGLPSDRFSAERTGGSVSTLTIQRTQQEDSAVYLCASSLAAGQNQPQHFGDGTRLSIL.

The chain joins TRBV19 to TRBJ1-3, with D unresolved. The CDR3 is made up of 13 amino acids. With 5 bases removed from V and 7 bases from J, the gap between germline ends came to 12 bases. Per the germline V gene, CDR1 is LNHDA and CDR2 is SQIVND (reference sequence). The CDR3 DNA reads TGTGCCAGTAGTTCAAGTGGAGGGAACACCATATATTTT. This translates into CASSSSGGNTIYF.

This rearrangement joins TRBV5-1 to TRBJ2-2; a possible D gene is TRBD1 (7 bases). V lost 0 bases and J lost 3, with 18 bases in between. The CDR3 contains 18 residues. Germline lookup yields CDR1 SGHRS and CDR2 YFSETQ. CDR3 in DNA: TGCGCCAGCAGCTTGGCTCAGGGGGGCGCTAAGGACACCGGGGAGCTGTTTTTT. Its translation: CASSLAQGGAKDTGELFF. Filled out from reference TRBV5-1 and TRBJ2-2, the complete variable domain reads KAGVTQTPRYLIKTRGQQVTLSCSPISGHRSVSWYQQTPGQGLQFLFEYFSETQRNKGNFPGRFSGRQFSNSRSEMNVSTLELGDSALYLCASSLAQGGAKDTGELFFGEGSRLTVL.

This rearrangement joins TRBV4-3 to TRBJ1-3; possibly TRBD1 for D (6 bases). The CDR3 is 15 amino acids. V lost 4 bases to trimming and J lost 2 bases, with 12 bases between them. Per germline, CDR1 LGHNA and CDR2 YSLEER. The CDR3 bases are TGCGCCAGCAGCCCCCAGGGGCTCCCTGGAAACACCATATATTTT. It yields the protein CASSPQGLPGNTIYF.

V is TRBV19 and J is TRBJ2-3; possible D gene TRBD1, 6 bases. From germline, CDR1 is LNHDA and CDR2 SQIVND (reference sequence). V lost 4 bases and J 7 bases, leaving 15 bases between the germline ends. This CDR3 spans 14 amino acids. Here the CDR3 DNA reads TGTGCCAGTAGTAAGGGGGTGGACGGGTATACGCAGTATTTT. Its translation is CASSKGVDGYTQYF. Supplemented by reference TRBV19 and TRBJ2-3, the full variable domain reads DGGITQSPKYLFRKEGQNVTLSCEQNLNHDAMYWYRQDPGQGLRLIYYSQIVNDFQKGDIAEGYSVSREKKESFPLTVTSAQKNPTAFYLCASSKGVDGYTQYFGPGTRLTVL.

The chain carries TRBV4-1 and TRBJ1-6; D gene ambiguous. Per germline, CDR1 MGHRA and CDR2 YSYEKL. The CDR3 contains 16 residues. V was cut by 0 bases and J by 4 bases, with 10 bases left in between. This CDR3 is CASSQDIQLYNSPLHF. The CDR3 nucleotides read TGCGCCAGCAGCCAAGATATACAGCTTTATAATTCACCCCTCCACTTT.

This chain uses TRBV7-9 with TRBJ1-2; the D is unclear. CDR3 length equals 14 residues. Trimming pared 7 bases from V and 8 bases from J, leaving 20 bases between. Germline-derived CDR1 and CDR2 are SEHNR and FQNEAQ (reference sequence). CDR3 in DNA: TGTGCCAGCACCCTAGGGAGGGATGGGAGCGGCTACACCTTC. Residues: CASTLGRDGSGYTF.

In this sample, this clone turned up once. The CDR3 DNA is TGTGCCAGCAGCTTTGGGACAGGGGTCGGCACCGGGGAGCTGTTTTTT. It is translated as CASSFGTGVGTGELFF. This sequence joins TRBV9 and TRBJ2-2; 10 bases line up with TRBD1. V was pared by 4 bases and J by 4 bases, with 7 bases of the junction left unmatched. The CDR3 runs 16 residues. Per the germline V gene, CDR1 is SGDLS and CDR2 is YYNGEE.

The chain links TRBV11-2 to TRBJ2-1; unclear D gene. The length of the CDR3 is 15 residues. V dropped 5 bases and J dropped 1 base, with 12 bases sitting between them. The V gene's germline CDR1 is SGHAT and CDR2 FQNNGV. CDR3 protein: CASSQAGLSYNEQFF. CDR3 bases: TGTGCCAGCAGCCAAGCCGGGTTATCCTACAATGAGCAGTTCTTC.

J is TRBJ2-1 and V is TRBV9; 8 nucleotides align to TRBD2. Germline CDR1 is SGDLS and CDR2 is YYNGEE. With V trimmed by 3 bases and J by 3 bases, 5 bases remained unmatched. There are 15 residues in the CDR3. The CDR3 spells CASSGDTSGYNEQFF. CDR3 coding DNA: TGTGCCAGCAGCGGCGACACTAGCGGCTACAATGAGCAGTTCTTC.

The rearrangement links TRBV27 to TRBJ2-7; TRBD1 aligns across 7 bases. V lost 5 bases, J lost 4 bases, and 8 bases stayed unmatched. This CDR3 spans 14 amino acids. Germline V gives CDR1 MNHEY, CDR2 SMNVEV (reference sequence). Here the CDR3 DNA reads TGTGCCAGCAGTCTCCGGGACAGATTATACGAGCAGTACTTC. Translated, it gives CASSLRDRLYEQYF.

The genes are TRBV7-3 and TRBJ2-5; tentative D call: TRBD2 (7 bases). CDR1 and CDR2 from the germline V gene are SGHTA and FQGTGA. This CDR3 region has 16 residues. The ends were cut back, 5 bases at V and 5 bases at J, with 21 bases in the middle. This chain's CDR3 is CASSPLGGRGRETQYF. CDR3 bases: TGTGCCAGCAGCCCCCTGGGGGGGCGAGGACGGGAGACCCAGTACTTC.